The clone carrying this T cell receptor (beta chain) occurred many times. This sample is part of a study of Graves' ophthalmopathy and Graves' hyperthyroidism. The sequenced template was RNA, covering the TCR beta CDR3 region. The first round was an RT-PCR with HTBI primers, and the second round was a multiplex PCR. In TCRdb, the multiplex PCR reads were re-called with MiXCR into one record per CDR3 protein. The data hold 400,000 to 450,000 distinct CDR3 sequences, with under 25% observed a single time. J gave up 6 bases and V 4 bases, and 11 bases lay outside the gene matches. The CDR3 has 16 amino acids. Germline values: CDR1 MNHEY, CDR2 SVGAGI.

The clonotype was recovered from a woman aged 18-29 years with stable Graves' hyperthyroidism. V usage is TRBV6-5 and J usage is TRBJ2-7; 11 bases are a match to TRBD2. Sequenced sample: peripheral blood. CDR3 amino acids: CASSLGLAANGGEQYF. In DNA, the CDR3 is TGTGCCAGCAGTTTGGGACTAGCGGCGAACGGGGGCGAGCAGTACTTC.